This note documents a single T cell receptor beta chain sequence. RNA transcripts gave rise to amplified TCR beta CDR3 regions. The HTBI primer set drove a first-round RT-PCR of the TCR CDR3. TCRdb reanalysed the multiplex PCR reads using MiXCR and keeps one entry per CDR3 protein. The data show 500,000 to 750,000 distinct CDR3 sequences, with 40% to 55% seen just once and about 7.8% held by the top ten. The CDR3 covers 14 residues. The data were taken from a study of T cells in Graves' hyperthyroidism and ophthalmopathy. The receptor comes from a young woman with Graves' hyperthyroidism. Sequencing was done on a sample of peripheral blood or thyroid tissue (not recorded which). The chain joins TRBV12-3 or TRBV12-4 to TRBJ2-5; possibly TRBD2 for D (5 bases). The J call is doubtful: the DNA matches TRBJ2-1 better. The CDR3 bases are TGTGCCAGCAGCAATAGCGCCTCCTACAATGAGCAGTTCTTC. Translation gives CASSNSASYNEQFF.